Sequencing of this TCR beta chain was carried out in a study of control samples from healthy donors and cancer patients. CDR3 size: 16 residues. V lost 4 bases and J lost 1; bases outside the gene matches: 5. Per germline, CDR1 SNHLY and CDR2 FYNNEI. Clones were sequenced by immunoSEQ multiplex PCR, and TCRdb holds only the in-frame ones, with some missing. Here the sample spans about 140,000 clones, roughly 94% being singletons. The source is a man aged 40-50 years in good health. The chain has TRBV2 and TRBJ1-5, with 9 bases matching TRBD1. Sequenced: blood. DNA for the CDR3: TGTGCCAGCAGTGGGGGGACAGGGCAGAGCAATCAGCCCCAGCATTTT. Translated, it gives CASSGGTGQSNQPQHF.